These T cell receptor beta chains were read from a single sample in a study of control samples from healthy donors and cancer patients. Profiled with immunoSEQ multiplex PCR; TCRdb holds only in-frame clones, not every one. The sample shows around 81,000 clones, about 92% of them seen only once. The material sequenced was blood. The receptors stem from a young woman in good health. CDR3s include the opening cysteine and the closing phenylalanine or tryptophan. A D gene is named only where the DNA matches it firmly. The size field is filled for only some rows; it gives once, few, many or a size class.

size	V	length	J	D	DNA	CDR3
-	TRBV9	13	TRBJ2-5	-	TGTGCCAGCAGCGTAGGGAGCCGGGAGACCCAGTACTTC	CASSVGSRETQYF
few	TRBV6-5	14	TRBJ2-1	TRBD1	TGTGCCAGCAGTCGGGACAGCTACCCCAATGAGCAGTTCTTC	CASSRDSYPNEQFF
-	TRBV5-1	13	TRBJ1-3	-	TGCGCCAGCAGCTTGGATATTGGAAACACCATATATTTT	CASSLDIGNTIYF
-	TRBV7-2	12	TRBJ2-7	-	TGTGCCAGCAGCCGGAACTTGTATGAGCAGTACTTC	CASSRNLYEQYF
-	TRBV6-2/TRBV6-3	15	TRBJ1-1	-	TGTGCCAGCAGTTACAGGGAGTGGGGTAGCACTGAAGCTTTCTTT	CASSYREWGSTEAFF
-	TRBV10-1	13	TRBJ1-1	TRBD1	TGCGCCAGCAGTTGGGAACAGGGGGCTGAAGCTTTCTTT	CASSWEQGAEAFF
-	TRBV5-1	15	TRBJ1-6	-	TGCGCCAGCAGCTTGTCCACGGATCAGAATTCACCCCTCCACTTT	CASSLSTDQNSPLHF
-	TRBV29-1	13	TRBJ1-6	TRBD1	TGCATCAAGGGACAGATTTATAATTCACCCCTCCACTTT	CIKGQIYNSPLHF
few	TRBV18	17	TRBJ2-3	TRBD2	TGTGCCAGCTCACCCGATCTAGCGGGAGGGCCTACAGATACGCAGTATTTT	CASSPDLAGGPTDTQYF
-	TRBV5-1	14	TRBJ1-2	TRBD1	TGCGCCAGCAGCTCGGGGGACAGGGGCTATGGCTACACCTTC	CASSSGDRGYGYTF
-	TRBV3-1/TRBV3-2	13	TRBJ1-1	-	TGTGCCAGCAGCCTTGGTGGCAGCCTCCCAGCTTTCTTT	CASSLGGSLPAFF
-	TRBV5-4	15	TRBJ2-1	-	TGTGCCAGCAGCTTGGCCTGGGACTCTTACAATGAGCAGTTCTTC	CASSLAWDSYNEQFF
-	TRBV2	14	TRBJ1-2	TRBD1	TGTGCCAGCAGTGGCGGACAGGGGGCGCGTGGCTACACCTTC	CASSGGQGARGYTF
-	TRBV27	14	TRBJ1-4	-	TGTGCCAGCAGTTCAAAGGACATAGGCGAAAAACTGTTTTTT	CASSSKDIGEKLFF
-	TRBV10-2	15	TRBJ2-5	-	TGCGCCAGCAGTGAGGCGGGCGCCAATGCAGAGACCCAGTACTTC	CASSEAGANAETQYF
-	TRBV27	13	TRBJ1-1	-	TGTGCCAGCAGTTGGGTGGTCGACACTGAAGCTTTCTTT	CASSWVVDTEAFF
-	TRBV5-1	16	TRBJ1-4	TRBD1	TGCGCCAGCAGCTTGCCGACAGGGGAGGGTAATGAAAAACTGTTTTTT	CASSLPTGEGNEKLFF
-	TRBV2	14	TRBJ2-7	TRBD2	TGTGCCAGCTCTTGGCGGGAGGGCCCCGACGAGCAGTACTTC	CASSWREGPDEQYF
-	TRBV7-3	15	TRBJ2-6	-	TGTGCCAGCAGCTTAGGGGGCTCTGGGGCCAACGTCCTGACTTTC	CASSLGGSGANVLTF
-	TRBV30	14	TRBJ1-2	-	TGTGCCTGGAGTCTATCCGGGGCGGTCTATGGCTACACCTTC	CAWSLSGAVYGYTF
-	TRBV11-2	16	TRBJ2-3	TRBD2	TGTGCCAGCAGCCGTTATAGCGGGAGCAGCACAGATACGCAGTATTTT	CASSRYSGSSTDTQYF
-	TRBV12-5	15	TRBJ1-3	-	TGTGCTAGTGGTTTGGTAACCAGCTCTGGAAACACCATATATTTT	CASGLVTSSGNTIYF
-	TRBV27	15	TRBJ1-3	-	TGTGCCAGCAGTCCATCCACAGGGTCTGGAAACACCATATATTTT	CASSPSTGSGNTIYF
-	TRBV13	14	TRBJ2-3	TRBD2	TGTGCCAGCAGCTCGGGACTAGACGATTTCACGCAGTATTTT	CASSSGLDDFTQYF
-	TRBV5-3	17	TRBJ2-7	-	TGTGCCAGAAGTATACCGGGACCGAAAAGGGGATCCTACGAGCAGTACTTC	CARSIPGPKRGSYEQYF
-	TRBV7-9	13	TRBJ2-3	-	TGTGCCAGCAGCCCCGACGGGGGTGATACGCAGTATTTT	CASSPDGGDTQYF
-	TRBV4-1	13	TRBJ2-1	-	TGCGCCAGCAGCCATAGGACAGTTCCCGGCAAGTTCTTC	CASSHRTVPGKFF
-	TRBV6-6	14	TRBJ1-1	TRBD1	TGTGCCAGCAGATCCCAGGGGGCGAGGGCTGAAGCTTTCTTT	CASRSQGARAEAFF
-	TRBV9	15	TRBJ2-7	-	TGTGCCAGCAGGGGCGGGAACGGGCAACCCTACGAGCAGTACTTC	CASRGGNGQPYEQYF
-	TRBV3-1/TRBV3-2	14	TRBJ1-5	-	TGTGCCAGCAGCCATCAGGGAAGCAATCAGCCCCAGCATTTT	CASSHQGSNQPQHF
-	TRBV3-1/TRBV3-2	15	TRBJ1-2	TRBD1	TGTGCCAGCAGCCATATCGACAGGGCACACTATGGCTACACCTTC	CASSHIDRAHYGYTF
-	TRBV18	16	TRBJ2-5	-	TGTGCCAGCTCACCACCGGTAGGGGCGGATCAAGAGACCCAGTACTTC	CASSPPVGADQETQYF
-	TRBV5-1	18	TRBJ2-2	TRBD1	TGCGCCAGCAGCTCCAGATTGTCTGGACAGGGGAACAACGGGGAGCTGTTTTTT	CASSSRLSGQGNNGELFF
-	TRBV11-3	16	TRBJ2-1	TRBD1	TGTGCCAGCAGCACCCCATGGGACAGGGGCCGGAATGAGCAGTTCTTC	CASSTPWDRGRNEQFF
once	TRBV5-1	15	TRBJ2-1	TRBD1	TGCGCCAGCAGCTCCCGACAGGGTCCCTACAATGAGCAGTTCTTC	CASSSRQGPYNEQFF
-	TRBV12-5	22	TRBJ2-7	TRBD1	TGTGCTAGTGGTTTATCCAATTTGTTGTGGCCCGGCGGGGACAGGGGAACCTACGAGCAGTACTTC	CASGLSNLLWPGGDRGTYEQYF
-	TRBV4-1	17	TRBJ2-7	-	TGCGCCAGCAGCCAAGTCTTCGGACAGCACAGCTCCTACGAGCAGTACTTC	CASSQVFGQHSSYEQYF
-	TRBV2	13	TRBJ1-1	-	TGTGCCAGCAGTGCAGACAGAGACACTGAAGCTTTCTTT	CASSADRDTEAFF
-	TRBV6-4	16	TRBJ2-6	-	TGTGCCAGCAGTGACAACAGCTACTCTGGGGCCAACGTCCTGACTTTC	CASSDNSYSGANVLTF
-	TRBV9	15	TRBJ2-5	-	TGTGCCAGCAGCGCCGGACACCAGGAGGGAGAGACCCAGTACTTC	CASSAGHQEGETQYF
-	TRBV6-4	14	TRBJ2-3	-	TGTGCCAGCAGTGACTCGGGGGGCACAGATACGCAGTATTTT	CASSDSGGTDTQYF
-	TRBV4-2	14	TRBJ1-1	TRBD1	TGTGCCAGCAGCTCCAGGGGGGAGAACACTGAAGCTTTCTTT	CASSSRGENTEAFF
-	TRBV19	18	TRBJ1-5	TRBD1	TGTGCCAGTAGCGAAGGACAGGGGGCGTGGGGCAACAATCAGCCCCAGCATTTT	CASSEGQGAWGNNQPQHF
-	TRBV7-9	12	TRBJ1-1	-	TGTGCCAGCAGCTTGGGGCCCACTGAAGCTTTCTTT	CASSLGPTEAFF
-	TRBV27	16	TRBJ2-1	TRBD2	TGTGCCAGCAGCTCTAAGCGGGGGGGCCCCTACAATGAGCAGTTCTTC	CASSSKRGGPYNEQFF
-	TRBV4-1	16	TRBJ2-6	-	TGCGCCAGCAGCCAAGAATGGACTTCTGGGGCCAACGTCCTGACTTTC	CASSQEWTSGANVLTF
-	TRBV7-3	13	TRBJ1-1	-	TGTGCCAGCAGCTTACGTGGGGACACTGAAGCTTTCTTT	CASSLRGDTEAFF
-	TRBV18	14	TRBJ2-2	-	TGTGCCAGCTCACCAGGGACGAACACCGGGGAGCTGTTTTTT	CASSPGTNTGELFF
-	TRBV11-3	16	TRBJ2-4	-	TGTGCCAGCAGCTCATATGGGGAGCTAGCCAAAAACATTCAGTACTTC	CASSSYGELAKNIQYF
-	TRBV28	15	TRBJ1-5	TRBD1	TGTGCCAGCAGTCCTTGGACAGGGGACTATCAGCCCCAGCATTTT	CASSPWTGDYQPQHF
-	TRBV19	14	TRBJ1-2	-	TGTGCCAGTAGTGTAACCCGGTCCAACTATGGCTACACCTTC	CASSVTRSNYGYTF
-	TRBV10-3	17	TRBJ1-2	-	TGTGCCATCAGTGAGTCGGGTGAGGGTGCAGCTAACTATGGCTACACCTTC	CAISESGEGAANYGYTF